What follows are 24 T cell receptor beta chains derived from one specimen sequenced in a study of blood T cell repertoires in COVID-19 (TCRdb year 2020). Libraries were constructed by the immunoSEQ multiplex PCR assay. TCRdb took over this immuneACCESS table, retaining in-frame rearrangements with V and J assigned. Such tables are incomplete; in checked studies, under half of the missing clones stem from an unresolved V gene, and the remainder is unexplained. For this sample the table gives about 230,000 clones, of which more than 75% were detected only once. The ten largest make up about 9.9% of the sample. Material for sequencing was peripheral blood. These receptor sequences come from a man aged 50-59 years with COVID-19, enrolled during active disease.

The rearrangement uses TRBV5-5 and TRBJ2-7; D is unclear. CDR1 SGHKS and CDR2 YYEKEE come from the germline V gene (reference sequence). The CDR3 is 15 amino acids. V was shortened by 6 bases and J by 3 bases, with 19 bases between the two germline ends. CDR3 coding DNA: TGTGCCAGCATCTTCAGGTACGAACTGGACTACGAGCAGTACTTC. This translates into CASIFRYELDYEQYF.

On this clone: Other DNA sequences in this sample translate to the same CDR3. The chain joins TRBV5-1 to TRBJ1-2; tentatively, D is TRBD1 (5 bases). V lost 0 bases and J lost 5, with 11 bases in between. Per germline, CDR1 SGHRS and CDR2 YFSETQ. This CDR3 has 14 residues. CDR3: CASSLGQGGYGYTF. CDR3 nucleotides: TGCGCCAGCAGCTTGGGCCAGGGAGGATATGGCTACACCTTC.

The chain has TRBV27 and TRBJ2-7; 8 bases are shared with TRBD1. Germline V gene data show CDR1 as MNHEY and CDR2 as SMNVEV (reference sequence). The CDR3 is 13 amino acids. V shed 6 bases and J 6 bases; nucleotides not matched to a gene: 7. For the CDR3, the DNA is TGTGCCAGCAGGACTAGGACAGGGTTCGAGCAGTACTTC. It is translated as CASRTRTGFEQYF.

For the CDR3, the DNA is TGCGCCAGCAGCTTGCTGCCGGGATTTCGATTTGGGAATGAGCAGTTCTTC. The encoded protein is CASSLLPGFRFGNEQFF. The rearrangement links TRBV5-1 to TRBJ2-1; D is perhaps TRBD2 (5 bases). This CDR3 spans 17 amino acids. Germline CDR1 SGHRS, CDR2 YFSETQ. Between the trimmed V and J ends, which lost 1 base and 7 bases, there was a span of 21 bases. Together with reference TRBV5-1 and TRBJ2-1, the CDR3 gives the full variable domain: KAGVTQTPRYLIKTRGQQVTLSCSPISGHRSVSWYQQTPGQGLQFLFEYFSETQRNKGNFPGRFSGRQFSNSRSEMNVSTLELGDSALYLCASSLLPGFRFGNEQFFGPGTRLTVL.

The rearrangement joins TRBV12-2 to TRBJ2-1; the D segment call TRBD2 is taken from the table without a DNA check. TRBV12-2 is annotated as a pseudogene. There are 19 residues in the CDR3. This CDR3 reads CASRLTSGSTESSYNEQFF. CDR3 DNA: TGTGCAAGTCGCTTAACTAGCGGGAGTACTGAGAGCTCCTACAATGAGCAGTTCTTC.

This clone was recorded once. The chain recombines TRBV14 with TRBJ1-6, with 8 bases matching TRBD1. The ends lost 0 bases at V and 8 bases at J; junction bases unmatched: 3. The germline V gene has CDR1 SGHDN and CDR2 FVKESK. This CDR3 contains 15 residues. The CDR3 DNA is TGTGCCAGCAGCCAAGACCTGACAGGGGATTCACCCCTCCACTTT. It is translated as CASSQDLTGDSPLHF.

There are a few counts of this clone. The rearrangement links TRBV6-5 to TRBJ2-7; D is perhaps TRBD2 (5 bases). Germline V gives CDR1 MNHEY, CDR2 SVGAGI. This CDR3 region has 13 residues. V was trimmed by 7 bases and J by 0 bases, leaving 10 bases between them. DNA of the CDR3: TGTGCCAGCAAAAAAGGGAGCTCCTACGAGCAGTACTTC. The encoded protein is CASKKGSSYEQYF.

This rearrangement joins TRBV7-8 to TRBJ2-7; D unclear. Between the trimmed V and J ends, which lost 1 base and 3 bases, there was a span of 16 bases. The CDR3 extends over 16 amino acids. CDR1 is SGHVS, CDR2 FQNEAQ, per germline. The CDR3 protein is CASSLVPISGFYEQYF. CDR3 DNA sequence: TGTGCCAGCAGCTTAGTCCCGATTTCCGGGTTCTACGAGCAGTACTTC.

The chain uses TRBV27 and TRBJ2-1, with 8 bases that match TRBD1. The CDR3 is 16 amino acids. The germline gives CDR1 MNHEY, CDR2 SMNVEV (reference sequence). J was trimmed by 4 bases and V by 7 bases; bases with no gene match: 12. CDR3 amino acids: CASNVGADREYNEQFF. CDR3 coding DNA: TGTGCCAGCAACGTAGGTGCGGACAGGGAGTACAATGAGCAGTTCTTC.

This chain uses TRBV28 with TRBJ2-5, with TRBD2 matching 8 bases. Germline CDR1 is MDHEN and CDR2 is SYDVKM. The CDR3 has 13 residues. V shed 6 bases and J 5 bases; nucleotides not matched to a gene: 5. In DNA, the CDR3 is TGTGCCAGCAGAAGCGGGGGCGGGGAGACCCAGTACTTC. This translates into CASRSGGGETQYF. The full variable domain, its missing parts supplied by reference TRBV28 and TRBJ2-5, is DVKVTQSSRYLVKRTGEKVFLECVQDMDHENMFWYRQDPGLGLRLIYFSYDVKMKEKGDIPEGYSVSREKKERFSLILESASTNQTSMYLCASRSGGGETQYFGPGTRLLVL.

The J gene is TRBJ1-2, the V gene TRBV20-1, with TRBD1 as a possible D gene (5 bases). Germline V gene lookup returns CDR1 DFQATT and CDR2 SNEGSKA (reference sequence). Trimming stripped 5 bases from V and 6 bases from J, with 7 bases between. The length of the CDR3 is 10 residues. CDR3 in amino acids: CSASRDGYTF. As DNA, the CDR3 is TGCAGTGCTTCCAGGGATGGCTACACCTTC.

The chain joins TRBV5-4 to TRBJ1-1; possible D gene TRBD1, 6 bases. CDR1 and CDR2 from the germline V gene are SGHNT and YYREEE (reference sequence). Deletions cut 4 bases from V and 5 bases from J, with 21 bases between. CDR3 length equals 16 residues. Here the CDR3 reads CASSRPRPGHGTEAFF. The CDR3 DNA reads as TGTGCCAGCAGCCGCCCTCGTCCGGGACACGGAACTGAAGCTTTCTTT.

The chain links TRBV6-5 to TRBJ2-1, with D possibly TRBD2 on 6 matching bases. Trimming took off 2 bases at V and 5 bases at J, with 13 bases between the two ends. The CDR3 sequence is 15 residues long. The germline V gene has CDR1 MNHEY and CDR2 SVGAGI. CDR3 sequence reads: CASSYTDGGDNEQFF. CDR3 nucleotides: TGTGCCAGCAGTTACACGGACGGCGGGGACAATGAGCAGTTCTTC.

V gene TRBV6-4 combines with J gene TRBJ1-1; TRBD1 agrees at 8 bases. Per the germline V gene, CDR1 is MRHNA and CDR2 is SNTAGT. The CDR3 extends over 14 amino acids. Losses at the gene ends were 4 bases for V and 7 bases for J; bases not matched to a gene: 8. The CDR3 is CASSVQQGAGEAFF. CDR3 sequence (DNA): TGTGCCAGCAGTGTACAGCAGGGGGCAGGTGAAGCTTTCTTT.

The CDR3 reads CAWSVQPDTEAFF. The CDR3 DNA is TGTGCCTGGAGTGTACAGCCCGACACTGAAGCTTTCTTT. The chain is built from TRBV30 and TRBJ1-1; D ambiguous. V shed 0 bases and J shed 3 bases, with 8 bases lying between them. This CDR3 comprises 13 residues. Germline V gene sequence: CDR1 GTSNPN, CDR2 SVGIG (reference sequence).

The chain is built from TRBV7-9 and TRBJ1-3; TRBD1 matches 7 bases. The CDR3 covers 15 residues. J lost 0 bases, V lost 4 bases, and 3 bases had no gene match. Germline lookup yields CDR1 SEHNR and CDR2 FQNEAQ (reference sequence). CDR3 region: CASSSTGDSGNTIYF. The CDR3 nucleotides are TGTGCCAGCAGCTCTACAGGGGACTCTGGAAACACCATATATTTT.

The chain uses TRBV6-2 or TRBV6-3 and TRBJ2-2; TRBD1 is a possible D gene (5 bases). With 6 bases removed from V and 0 bases from J, the gap between germline ends came to 11 bases. The CDR3 has 15 residues. Germline V gene sequence: CDR1 MNHEY, CDR2 SVGEGT. The CDR3 loop reads CASSRQRPNTGELFF. The CDR3 bases are TGTGCCAGCAGCCGACAGCGTCCGAACACCGGGGAGCTGTTTTTT.

This clone was found a few times. The genes are TRBV7-3 and TRBJ2-1, with 9 bases that match TRBD2. Unmatched junction bases numbered 8, after V lost 4 bases and J lost 7 bases. Germline assignment: CDR1 SGHTA and CDR2 FQGTGA. The CDR3 covers 15 residues. CDR3 residues: CASSSQAGGLNEQFF. DNA for the CDR3: TGTGCCAGCAGCTCCCAAGCGGGGGGCCTAAATGAGCAGTTCTTC.

V gene TRBV27 combines with J gene TRBJ1-1; the match to TRBD1 covers 7 bases. The germline gives CDR1 MNHEY, CDR2 SMNVEV (reference sequence). V dropped 5 bases and J dropped 3; count of bases not matched to a gene: 6. The CDR3 spans 14 residues. CDR3 in amino acids: CASSPRQGDTEAFF. DNA for the CDR3: TGTGCCAGCAGTCCCCGACAGGGCGACACTGAAGCTTTCTTT.

The gene calls are TRBV7-2 and TRBJ1-6, with 7 bases aligning to TRBD1. The CDR3 is 14 residues long. Germline values: CDR1 SGHTA, CDR2 FQGNSA. After removal of 5 bases from V and 6 bases from J, the junction contained 4 bases not matched to a gene. The chain's CDR3 is CASSDRVSNSPLHF. CDR3 sequence (DNA): TGTGCCAGCAGCGACAGGGTGAGTAATTCACCCCTCCACTTT.

This clone was counted a few times. The chain is built from TRBV27 and TRBJ1-1; possible D gene TRBD1, 5 bases. This CDR3 region has 12 residues. Trimming took off 5 bases at V and 9 bases at J, with 13 bases between the two ends. Germline V gene sequence: CDR1 MNHEY, CDR2 SMNVEV (reference sequence). Here the CDR3 DNA reads TGTGCCAGCAGTACGGGGGGGGGAAAAGCTTTCTTT. It encodes CASSTGGGKAFF.

This chain connects TRBV28 to TRBJ2-7, with 9 bases matching TRBD1. Germline CDR1 reads MDHEN; CDR2 reads SYDVKM. The CDR3 is made up of 15 amino acids. V gave up 5 bases and J gave up 0 bases; unmatched junction bases: 5. The CDR3 spells CASSGTGHRSYEQYF. In DNA form, the CDR3 reads TGTGCCAGCAGTGGGACAGGGCACCGCTCCTACGAGCAGTACTTC.

V is TRBV27 and J is TRBJ1-1; D is ambiguous. Germline V gene sequence: CDR1 MNHEY, CDR2 SMNVEV (reference sequence). CDR3 length equals 13 residues. V shed 0 bases and J shed 5 bases, with 7 bases lying between them. The CDR3 reads CASSLSRGTEAFF. As DNA, the CDR3 is TGTGCCAGCAGTTTATCGCGAGGTACTGAAGCTTTCTTT.

CDR3 sequence (DNA): TGTGCCAGCAGCGCCTCCTCCGATCTAGCGGGGCGCACAGATACGCAGTATTTT. Translation: CASSASSDLAGRTDTQYF. The chain combines TRBV9 with TRBJ2-3; 9 nucleotides match TRBD2. Looked up from germline, CDR1 is SGDLS and CDR2 is YYNGEE. The CDR3 loop spans 18 amino acids. The V segment lost 3 bases and the J segment 1 base; nucleotides outside the gene matches: 12.